This is a list of T cell receptor beta chains from one sample in a study of PD-L1 blockade in urothelial cancer. The repertoire was sequenced with immunoSEQ multiplex PCR; TCRdb's copy has only in-frame clones and lacks some. This sample has approximately 88,000 clones, with 84% found just once. This specimen consisted of PBMCs, obtained around atezolizumab (anti-PD-L1) treatment. The receptors derive from a man between 60 and 75 years old with urothelial cancer. Each CDR3 is given with its conserved first and last residue. Each record gives: clone size, D gene, J gene, V gene, CDR3 DNA, CDR3 protein. The D gene is left open where the match is weak. Size values are once, few and many counts, or a class for expanded clones, and some rows have none.

abundance: NA
d_gene: TRBD2
j_gene: TRBJ2-3
v_gene: TRBV5-1
CDR3nt: TGCGCCAGCAGCTTGGGAGGGACTAGAGGCGATACGCAGTATTTT
CDR3aa: CASSLGGTRGDTQYF

abundance: NA
d_gene: TRBD2
j_gene: TRBJ2-1
v_gene: TRBV5-1
CDR3nt: TGCGCCAGCAGCTTACCTAGCGGGGGGGACAATGAGCAGTTCTTC
CDR3aa: CASSLPSGGDNEQFF

abundance: NA
d_gene: NA
j_gene: TRBJ2-1
v_gene: TRBV19
CDR3nt: TGTGCCAGTACCCCCATGGACGGAGGGAATGAGCAGTTCTTC
CDR3aa: CASTPMDGGNEQFF

abundance: NA
d_gene: TRBD2
j_gene: TRBJ2-1
v_gene: TRBV5-8
CDR3nt: TGTGCCAGCAGCTTCTTCGCTAGCGGGGTCGATGAGCAGTTCTTC
CDR3aa: CASSFFASGVDEQFF

abundance: once
d_gene: TRBD1
j_gene: TRBJ1-3
v_gene: TRBV5-1
CDR3nt: TGCGCCAGCAGCACCGACAGGGGCGGCTCTGGAAACACCATATATTTT
CDR3aa: CASSTDRGGSGNTIYF

abundance: NA
d_gene: NA
j_gene: TRBJ1-3
v_gene: TRBV6-1
CDR3nt: TGTGCCAGCAGTCGGTTAGACTCTGGAAACACCATATATTTT
CDR3aa: CASSRLDSGNTIYF

abundance: NA
d_gene: TRBD1
j_gene: TRBJ2-7
v_gene: TRBV7-3
CDR3nt: TGTGCCAGCAGCTTAAACTCGAGACAGGGAGCCTACGAGCAGTACTTC
CDR3aa: CASSLNSRQGAYEQYF

abundance: NA
d_gene: NA
j_gene: TRBJ1-1
v_gene: TRBV28
CDR3nt: TGTGCCAGCAGTTTTGTTGGGAGGACTGAAGCTTTCTTT
CDR3aa: CASSFVGRTEAFF

abundance: NA
d_gene: TRBD1
j_gene: TRBJ1-1
v_gene: TRBV6-6
CDR3nt: TGTGCCAGCACTGCGACAGGGGGGCTTACCACTGAAGCTTTCTTT
CDR3aa: CASTATGGLTTEAFF

abundance: NA
d_gene: TRBD2
j_gene: TRBJ2-7
v_gene: TRBV28
CDR3nt: TGTGCCAGCAGTTCCCCCCCGGCCCTGGCGGGAGCGAGAAACGAGCAGTACTTC
CDR3aa: CASSSPPALAGARNEQYF

abundance: NA
d_gene: NA
j_gene: TRBJ2-7
v_gene: TRBV25-1
CDR3nt: TGTGCCAGCAGTGACCCGGGAACACCACGGGAGCAGTACTTC
CDR3aa: CASSDPGTPREQYF

abundance: NA
d_gene: TRBD1
j_gene: TRBJ2-1
v_gene: TRBV6-5
CDR3nt: TGTGCCAGCAGCGCTCCGGGACAGAATTACAATGAGCAGTTCTTC
CDR3aa: CASSAPGQNYNEQFF

abundance: NA
d_gene: NA
j_gene: TRBJ2-7
v_gene: TRBV30
CDR3nt: TGTGCCTGGAGTGTACGGGACGAGCAGTACTTC
CDR3aa: CAWSVRDEQYF

abundance: NA
d_gene: TRBD2
j_gene: TRBJ2-7
v_gene: TRBV7-2
CDR3nt: TGTGCCAGCAGCTTCCCTGGGGCTAGCGGGAGGGCCTCCGAGCAGTACTTC
CDR3aa: CASSFPGASGRASEQYF

abundance: NA
d_gene: NA
j_gene: TRBJ2-5
v_gene: TRBV18
CDR3nt: TGTGCCAGCTCACCTTGGCGGGTCGAAGAGACCCAGTACTTC
CDR3aa: CASSPWRVEETQYF

abundance: NA
d_gene: NA
j_gene: TRBJ2-1
v_gene: TRBV6-5
CDR3nt: TGTGCCAGCAGGAAAGTAGGGGAACAGTTCTTC
CDR3aa: CASRKVGEQFF

abundance: few
d_gene: TRBD1
j_gene: TRBJ1-6
v_gene: TRBV4-1
CDR3nt: TGCGCCAGCAGCGATTTATCCGGGACAGCGAGGTCACCCCTCCACTTT
CDR3aa: CASSDLSGTARSPLHF

abundance: NA
d_gene: NA
j_gene: TRBJ2-1
v_gene: TRBV7-2
CDR3nt: TGTGCCAGCAGCTCCCCGACAAAGAGAAATGAGCAGTTCTTC
CDR3aa: CASSSPTKRNEQFF

abundance: NA
d_gene: NA
j_gene: TRBJ2-1
v_gene: TRBV19
CDR3nt: TGTGCCAGTAGTCATTTATCCGGGACTTGGTCCTACAATGAGCAGTTCTTC
CDR3aa: CASSHLSGTWSYNEQFF

abundance: NA
d_gene: TRBD2
j_gene: TRBJ2-3
v_gene: TRBV25-1
CDR3nt: TGTGCCAGCAGTGTGAGGGCTAGCGGGGGGCGGGCAGATACGCAGTATTTT
CDR3aa: CASSVRASGGRADTQYF

abundance: NA
d_gene: NA
j_gene: TRBJ2-2
v_gene: TRBV7-9
CDR3nt: TGTGCCAGCAGCTACTCGGGGTCCCCGGCCGGGGAGCTGTTTTTT
CDR3aa: CASSYSGSPAGELFF

abundance: NA
d_gene: TRBD2
j_gene: TRBJ2-7
v_gene: TRBV10-1
CDR3nt: TGCGCCAGCAGCGCCGGACTAGCGGGGGTTAACGAGCAGTACTTC
CDR3aa: CASSAGLAGVNEQYF

abundance: few
d_gene: TRBD1
j_gene: TRBJ2-2
v_gene: TRBV9
CDR3nt: TGTGCCAGCAGCGGTCAGGGGGCCGGGGAGCTGTTTTTT
CDR3aa: CASSGQGAGELFF

abundance: NA
d_gene: NA
j_gene: TRBJ2-2
v_gene: TRBV2
CDR3nt: TGTGCCAGCAGTGAGGAGGGGCTGGGGGAGCTGTTTTTT
CDR3aa: CASSEEGLGELFF

abundance: NA
d_gene: TRBD1
j_gene: TRBJ1-5
v_gene: TRBV2
CDR3nt: TGTGCCAGCAGTGAATCGCCAGGGGGTCAGCCCCAGCATTTT
CDR3aa: CASSESPGGQPQHF

abundance: NA
d_gene: TRBD1
j_gene: TRBJ2-7
v_gene: TRBV19
CDR3nt: TGTGCCACCTCCCCGGGGCGCCGACAGGGGGTTTACGAGCAGTACTTC
CDR3aa: CATSPGRRQGVYEQYF

abundance: NA
d_gene: NA
j_gene: TRBJ2-2
v_gene: TRBV5-1
CDR3nt: TGCGCCAGCAGCTTGGCCCAGCAGGCCACGACCGGGGAGCTGTTTTTT
CDR3aa: CASSLAQQATTGELFF

abundance: NA
d_gene: NA
j_gene: TRBJ2-7
v_gene: TRBV10-3
CDR3nt: TGTGCCATCAGTGGCGACAGGACACCAGCCTACGAGCAGTACTTC
CDR3aa: CAISGDRTPAYEQYF

abundance: once
d_gene: NA
j_gene: TRBJ2-1
v_gene: TRBV10-3
CDR3nt: TGTGCCATCAGTGAGTCGGTCGCCAGTGAGCAGTTCTTC
CDR3aa: CAISESVASEQFF

abundance: once
d_gene: NA
j_gene: TRBJ2-2
v_gene: TRBV7-2
CDR3nt: TGTGCCAGCAGCCCGCCCAACAGGGTTGGCGGGGAGCTGTTTTTT
CDR3aa: CASSPPNRVGGELFF

abundance: NA
d_gene: NA
j_gene: TRBJ1-1
v_gene: TRBV11-2
CDR3nt: TGTGCCTCCACGGCGGGGTCATGGAGCACTGAAGCTTTCTTT
CDR3aa: CASTAGSWSTEAFF

abundance: NA
d_gene: NA
j_gene: TRBJ1-2
v_gene: TRBV6-5
CDR3nt: TGTGCCAGCAGTTTGAGGGCCTATGGCTACACCTTC
CDR3aa: CASSLRAYGYTF

abundance: NA
d_gene: NA
j_gene: TRBJ1-2
v_gene: TRBV6-5
CDR3nt: TGTGCCAGCAGTTATCAGATAGGCGGGGCCTATGGCTACACCTTC
CDR3aa: CASSYQIGGAYGYTF

abundance: once
d_gene: NA
j_gene: TRBJ2-3
v_gene: TRBV27
CDR3nt: TGTGCCAGCAGGGGGGTTTCGGGGGTTAGCACAGATACGCAGTATTTT
CDR3aa: CASRGVSGVSTDTQYF

abundance: NA
d_gene: TRBD2
j_gene: TRBJ2-5
v_gene: TRBV28
CDR3nt: TGTGCCAGCAGCCTCGTCGGGGGGGCCCAGTACTTC
CDR3aa: CASSLVGGAQYF

abundance: NA
d_gene: TRBD1
j_gene: TRBJ2-2
v_gene: TRBV4-1
CDR3nt: TGCGCCAGCAGCCAAGCCGGGACAGGGGGCGGGAACACCGGGGAGCTGTTTTTT
CDR3aa: CASSQAGTGGGNTGELFF

abundance: once
d_gene: NA
j_gene: TRBJ2-1
v_gene: TRBV30
CDR3nt: TGTGCCTGGAGCTCAGGGGGGTTCGGTCTTGGTGAGCAGTTCTTC
CDR3aa: CAWSSGGFGLGEQFF

abundance: NA
d_gene: TRBD1
j_gene: TRBJ2-5
v_gene: TRBV6-1
CDR3nt: TGTGCCAGCCGACAGGGGGCTCAAGAGACCCAGTACTTC
CDR3aa: CASRQGAQETQYF

abundance: once
d_gene: TRBD1
j_gene: TRBJ2-5
v_gene: TRBV5-1
CDR3nt: TGCGCCAGCAGCACCTCCGGGACAGAAGAGACCCAGTACTTC
CDR3aa: CASSTSGTEETQYF

abundance: NA
d_gene: NA
j_gene: TRBJ2-2
v_gene: TRBV14
CDR3nt: TGTGCCAGCAGCCAAGATCCTATCAGGCTCGCGAACACCGGGGAGCTGTTTTTT
CDR3aa: CASSQDPIRLANTGELFF

abundance: NA
d_gene: NA
j_gene: TRBJ1-1
v_gene: TRBV7-9
CDR3nt: TGTGCCAGCAGCTTAAGCGGGGGAGGACGGACTGAAGCTTTCTTT
CDR3aa: CASSLSGGGRTEAFF